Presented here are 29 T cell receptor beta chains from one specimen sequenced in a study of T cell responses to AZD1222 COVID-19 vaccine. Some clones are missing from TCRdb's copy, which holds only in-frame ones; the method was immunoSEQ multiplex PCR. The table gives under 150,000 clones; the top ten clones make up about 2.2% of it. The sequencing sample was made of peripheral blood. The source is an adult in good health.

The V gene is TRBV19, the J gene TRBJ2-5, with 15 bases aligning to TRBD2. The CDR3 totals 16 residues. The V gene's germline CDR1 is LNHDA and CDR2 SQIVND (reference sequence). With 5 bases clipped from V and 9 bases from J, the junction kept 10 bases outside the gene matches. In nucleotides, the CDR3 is TGTGCCAGTAGTCCCCGGGGGACTAGCGGGGGGACGGCCCAGTACTTC. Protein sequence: CASSPRGTSGGTAQYF.

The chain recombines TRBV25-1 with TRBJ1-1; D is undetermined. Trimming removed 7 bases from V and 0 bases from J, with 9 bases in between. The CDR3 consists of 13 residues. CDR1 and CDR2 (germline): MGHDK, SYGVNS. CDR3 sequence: CASIGSVNTEAFF. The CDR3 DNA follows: TGTGCCAGCATCGGCAGCGTGAACACTGAAGCTTTCTTT.

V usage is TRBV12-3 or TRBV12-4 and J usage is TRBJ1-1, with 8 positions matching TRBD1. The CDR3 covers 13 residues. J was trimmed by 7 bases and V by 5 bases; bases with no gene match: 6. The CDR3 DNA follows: TGTGCCAGCAGTCTCACAGGGGGGTATGAAGCTTTCTTT. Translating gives CASSLTGGYEAFF.

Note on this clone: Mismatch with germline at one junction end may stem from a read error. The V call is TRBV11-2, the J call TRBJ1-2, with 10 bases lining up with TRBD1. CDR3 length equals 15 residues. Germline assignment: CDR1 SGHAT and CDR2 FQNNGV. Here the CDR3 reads CASSLPSGTGARQAF. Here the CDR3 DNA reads TGTGCCAGCAGCTTGCCGTCCGGGACAGGGGCGAGACAAGCCTTC.

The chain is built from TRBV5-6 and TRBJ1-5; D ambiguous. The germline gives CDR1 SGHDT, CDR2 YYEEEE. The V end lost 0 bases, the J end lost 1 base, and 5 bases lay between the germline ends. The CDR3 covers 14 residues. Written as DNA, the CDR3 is TGTGCCAGCAGCTTGGGTGTGAGCAATCAGCCCCAGCATTTT. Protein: CASSLGVSNQPQHF.

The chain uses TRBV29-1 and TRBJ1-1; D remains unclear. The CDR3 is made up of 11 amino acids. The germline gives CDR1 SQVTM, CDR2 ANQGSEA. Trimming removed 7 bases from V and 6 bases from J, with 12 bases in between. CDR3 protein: CSGYKAPEAFF. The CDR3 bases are TGCAGCGGCTACAAGGCCCCTGAAGCTTTCTTT.

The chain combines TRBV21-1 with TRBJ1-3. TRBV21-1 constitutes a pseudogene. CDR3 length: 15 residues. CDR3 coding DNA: TGTGCCAGCAGCAAGAGATTGAGCACTGGAAACACCATATATTTT. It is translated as CASSKRLSTGNTIYF.

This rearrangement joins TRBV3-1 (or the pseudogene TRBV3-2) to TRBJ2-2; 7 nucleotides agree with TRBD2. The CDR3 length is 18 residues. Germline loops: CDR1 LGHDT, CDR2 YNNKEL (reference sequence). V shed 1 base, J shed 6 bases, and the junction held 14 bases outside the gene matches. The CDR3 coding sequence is TGTGCCAGCAGCCAAGGTCCGGTTGGGAGGGGAGTCTCCGGGGAGCTGTTTTTT. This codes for CASSQGPVGRGVSGELFF.

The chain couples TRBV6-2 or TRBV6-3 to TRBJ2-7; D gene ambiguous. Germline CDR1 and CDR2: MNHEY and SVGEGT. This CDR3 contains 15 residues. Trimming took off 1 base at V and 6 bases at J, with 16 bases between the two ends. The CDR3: CASSYFGVVVGEQYF. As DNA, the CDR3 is TGTGCCAGCAGTTACTTTGGGGTGGTGGTTGGCGAGCAGTACTTC.

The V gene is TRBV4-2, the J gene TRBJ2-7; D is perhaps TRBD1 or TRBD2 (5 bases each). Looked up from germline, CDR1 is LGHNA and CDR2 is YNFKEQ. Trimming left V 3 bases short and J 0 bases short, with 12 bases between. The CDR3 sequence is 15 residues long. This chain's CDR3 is CASSQGPRSSYEQYF. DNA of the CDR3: TGTGCCAGCAGCCAGGGACCGAGGAGCTCCTACGAGCAGTACTTC.

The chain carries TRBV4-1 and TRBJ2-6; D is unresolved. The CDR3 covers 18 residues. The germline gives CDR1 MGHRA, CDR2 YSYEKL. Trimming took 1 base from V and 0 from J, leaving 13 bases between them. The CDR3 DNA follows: TGCGCCAGCAGCCAAGTTCCAGGTCTCCCCTCTGGGGCCAACGTCCTGACTTTC. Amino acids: CASSQVPGLPSGANVLTF.

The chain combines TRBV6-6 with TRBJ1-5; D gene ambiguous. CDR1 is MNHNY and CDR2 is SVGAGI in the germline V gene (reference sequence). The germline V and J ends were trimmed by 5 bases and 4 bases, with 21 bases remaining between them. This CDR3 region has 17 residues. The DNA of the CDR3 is TGTGCCAGCAGTCCCCAACAAACCGTCCTGAATAATCAGCCCCAGCATTTT. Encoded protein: CASSPQQTVLNNQPQHF.

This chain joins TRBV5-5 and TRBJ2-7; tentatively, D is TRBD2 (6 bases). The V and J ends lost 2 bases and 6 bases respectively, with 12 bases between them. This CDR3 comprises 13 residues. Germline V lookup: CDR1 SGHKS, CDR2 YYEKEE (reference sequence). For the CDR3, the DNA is TGTGCCAGCAGCTTTCTATACGGGGGCGAGCAGTACTTC. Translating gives CASSFLYGGEQYF.

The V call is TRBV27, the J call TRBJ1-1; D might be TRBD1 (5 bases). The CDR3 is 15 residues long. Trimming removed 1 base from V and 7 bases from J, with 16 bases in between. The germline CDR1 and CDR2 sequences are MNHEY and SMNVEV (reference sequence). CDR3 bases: TGTGCCAGCAGTTTATATGCCAGGGCTAGTGGTGAAGCTTTCTTT. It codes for CASSLYARASGEAFF.

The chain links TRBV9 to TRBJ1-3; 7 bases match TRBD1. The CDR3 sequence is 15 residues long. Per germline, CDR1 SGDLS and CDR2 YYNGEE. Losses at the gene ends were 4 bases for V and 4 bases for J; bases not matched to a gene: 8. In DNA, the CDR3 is TGTGCCAGCAGCCCTCAGACACAGGGGGGAAACACCATATATTTT. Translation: CASSPQTQGGNTIYF.

The CDR3 DNA is TGTGCCAGCAGTGGGACTAGCGGGGGGTACCAAGAGACCCAGTACTTC. Translation: CASSGTSGGYQETQYF. This sequence joins TRBV2 and TRBJ2-5, with 14 bases aligning to TRBD2. Trimming at V came to 4 bases and at J to 0 bases, leaving 1 base not matched to a gene. In germline, CDR1 is SNHLY, CDR2 FYNNEI. The CDR3 contains 16 residues.

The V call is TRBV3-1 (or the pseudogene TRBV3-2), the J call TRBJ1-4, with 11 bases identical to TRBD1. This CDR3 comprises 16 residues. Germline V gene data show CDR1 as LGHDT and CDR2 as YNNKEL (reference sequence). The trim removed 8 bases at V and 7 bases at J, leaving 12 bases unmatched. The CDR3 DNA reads TGTGCCAGCGAGGGAGGACAGGGGGCGCTTGGTGAAAAACTGTTTTTT. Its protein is CASEGGQGALGEKLFF.

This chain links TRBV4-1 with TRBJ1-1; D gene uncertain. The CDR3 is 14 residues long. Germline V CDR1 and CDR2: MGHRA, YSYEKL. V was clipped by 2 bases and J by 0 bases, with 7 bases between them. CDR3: CASSQPAVNTEAFF. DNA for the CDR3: TGCGCCAGCAGCCAACCCGCCGTGAACACTGAAGCTTTCTTT.

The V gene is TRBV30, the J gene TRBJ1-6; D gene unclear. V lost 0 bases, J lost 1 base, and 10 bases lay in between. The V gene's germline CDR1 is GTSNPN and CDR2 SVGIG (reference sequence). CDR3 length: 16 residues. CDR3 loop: CAWSVGVSSYNSPLHF. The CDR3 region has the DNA TGTGCCTGGAGTGTGGGCGTCTCTTCCTATAATTCACCCCTCCACTTT.

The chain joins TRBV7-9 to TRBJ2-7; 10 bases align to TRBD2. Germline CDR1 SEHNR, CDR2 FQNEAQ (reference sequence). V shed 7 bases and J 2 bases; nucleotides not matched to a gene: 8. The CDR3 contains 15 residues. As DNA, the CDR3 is TGTGCCAGCACAATTTGGACTAGCGGAGCCTACGAGCAGTACTTC. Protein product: CASTIWTSGAYEQYF.

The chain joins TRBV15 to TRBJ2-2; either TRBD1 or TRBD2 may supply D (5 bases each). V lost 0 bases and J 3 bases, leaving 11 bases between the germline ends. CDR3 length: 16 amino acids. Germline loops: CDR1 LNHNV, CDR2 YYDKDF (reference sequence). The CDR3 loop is CATSRERGRDTGELFF. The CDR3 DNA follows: TGTGCCACCAGCAGAGAGAGGGGCCGGGACACCGGGGAGCTGTTTTTT.

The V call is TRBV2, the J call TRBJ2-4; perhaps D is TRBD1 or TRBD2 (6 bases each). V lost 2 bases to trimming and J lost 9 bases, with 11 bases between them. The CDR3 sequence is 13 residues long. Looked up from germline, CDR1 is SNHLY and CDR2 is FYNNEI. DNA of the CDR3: TGTGCCAGCAGTGAAATCGGGGGCGGCATTCAGTACTTC. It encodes CASSEIGGGIQYF. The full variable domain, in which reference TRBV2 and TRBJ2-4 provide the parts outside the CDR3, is EPEVTQTPSHQVTQMGQEVILRCVPISNHLYFYWYRQILGQKVEFLVSFYNNEISEKSEIFDDQFSVERPDGSNFTLKIRSTKLEDSAMYFCASSEIGGGIQYFGAGTRLSVL.

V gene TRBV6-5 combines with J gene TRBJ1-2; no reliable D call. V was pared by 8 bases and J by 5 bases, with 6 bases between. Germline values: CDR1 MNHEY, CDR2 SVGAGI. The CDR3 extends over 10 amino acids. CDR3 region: CASALYGYTF. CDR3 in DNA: TGTGCCAGCGCTCTGTATGGCTACACCTTC.

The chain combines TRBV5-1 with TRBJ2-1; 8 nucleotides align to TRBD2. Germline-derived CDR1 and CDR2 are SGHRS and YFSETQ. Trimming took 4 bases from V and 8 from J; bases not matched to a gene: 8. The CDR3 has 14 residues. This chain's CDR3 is CASSTGGPDDEQFF. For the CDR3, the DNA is TGCGCCAGCAGCACGGGGGGGCCGGACGATGAGCAGTTCTTC.

The CDR3 nucleotides are TGTGCCAGCAGCTTAACAGGAGATGAAAAACTGTTTTTT. Its translation: CASSLTGDEKLFF. The chain uses TRBV5-6 and TRBJ1-4; TRBD1 is a possible D gene (5 bases). Trimming cost V 2 bases and J 6 bases, with 8 bases left between them. This CDR3 contains 13 residues. The germline V gene has CDR1 SGHDT and CDR2 YYEEEE.

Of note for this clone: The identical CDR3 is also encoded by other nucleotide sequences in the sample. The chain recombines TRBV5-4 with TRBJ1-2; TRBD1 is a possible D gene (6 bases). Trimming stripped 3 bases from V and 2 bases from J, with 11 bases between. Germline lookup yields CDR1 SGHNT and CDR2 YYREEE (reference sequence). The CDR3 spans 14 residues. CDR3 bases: TGTGCCAGCAGCTCGCCCGGGACAAACTATGGCTACACCTTC. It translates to CASSSPGTNYGYTF.

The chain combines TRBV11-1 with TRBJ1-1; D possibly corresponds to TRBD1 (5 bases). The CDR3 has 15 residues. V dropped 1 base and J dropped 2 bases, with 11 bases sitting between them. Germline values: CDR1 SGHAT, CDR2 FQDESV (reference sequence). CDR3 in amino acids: CASSLGAGPNTEAFF. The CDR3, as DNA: TGTGCCAGCAGCTTAGGGGCAGGGCCCAACACTGAAGCTTTCTTT.

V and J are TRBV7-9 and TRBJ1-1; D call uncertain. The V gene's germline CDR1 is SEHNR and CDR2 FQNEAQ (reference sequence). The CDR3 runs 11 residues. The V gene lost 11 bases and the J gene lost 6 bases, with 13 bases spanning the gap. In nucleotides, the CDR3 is TGTGCCGGTCGGGGTCTGGCTGAAGCTTTCTTT. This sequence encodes CAGRGLAEAFF.

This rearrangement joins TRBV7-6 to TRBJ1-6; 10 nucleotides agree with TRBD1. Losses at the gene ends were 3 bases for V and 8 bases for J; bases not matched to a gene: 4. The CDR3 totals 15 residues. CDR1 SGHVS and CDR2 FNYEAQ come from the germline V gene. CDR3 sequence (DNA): TGTGCCAGCAGCTTGACAGGGGGCGCGGATTCACCCCTCCACTTT. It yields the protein CASSLTGGADSPLHF.